What follows are 26 T cell receptor beta chains derived from one specimen sequenced in a study of cytomegalovirus exposure and HLA in healthy donors. Here immunoSEQ multiplex PCR was the method, and the copy in TCRdb shows in-frame clones only, minus some. The sample yields under 400,000 clones, roughly 85% seen once. The sequenced material came from PBMCs. Receptor source: a woman aged 18-29 years in good health and CMV-seronegative.

This clone was counted once. The chain joins TRBV7-9 to TRBJ2-4, with TRBD1 matching 10 bases. The trim removed 3 bases at V and 8 bases at J, leaving 10 bases unmatched. CDR3 length: 16 amino acids. Germline values: CDR1 SEHNR, CDR2 FQNEAQ (reference sequence). CDR3 sequence reads: CASSFSTADRGHIQYF. The CDR3, as DNA: TGTGCCAGCAGCTTCTCAACCGCCGACAGGGGGCACATTCAGTACTTC. The whole variable domain, remainder taken from reference TRBV7-9 and TRBJ2-4, is DTGVSQNPRHKITKRGQNVTFRCDPISEHNRLYWYRQTLGQGPEFLTYFQNEAQLEKSRLLSDRFSAERPKGSFSTLEIQRTEQGDSAMYLCASSFSTADRGHIQYFGAGTRLSVL.

V is TRBV9 and J is TRBJ2-7; D is perhaps TRBD1 (6 bases). Trimming left V 4 bases short and J 2 bases short, with 13 bases between. The CDR3 spans 14 residues. CDR1 and CDR2 from the germline V gene are SGDLS and YYNGEE. The DNA for the CDR3 is TGTGCCAGCAGCAGAAGCACAGGGCCCTACGAGCAGTACTTC. This gives the protein CASSRSTGPYEQYF.

This chain connects TRBV29-1 to TRBJ1-5; 7 bases are a match to TRBD1. Germline-derived CDR1 and CDR2 are SQVTM and ANQGSEA. With 4 bases clipped from V and 7 bases from J, the junction kept 7 bases outside the gene matches. The CDR3 contains 13 residues. The CDR3 loop reads CSVADRAVQPQHF. The CDR3 DNA reads as TGCAGCGTTGCCGACAGGGCGGTACAGCCCCAGCATTTT.

The J gene is TRBJ1-1, the V gene TRBV7-2; TRBD1 is a possible D gene (6 bases). Germline V gene data show CDR1 as SGHTA and CDR2 as FQGNSA. CDR3 length equals 13 residues. The ends were cut back, 5 bases at V and 9 bases at J, with 16 bases in the middle. The CDR3 nucleotides read TGTGCCAGCAGCCCCTGGACAGAGCGTCAAGCTTTCTTT. Protein sequence: CASSPWTERQAFF.

The chain carries TRBV27 and TRBJ1-5; no clear D. There are 16 residues in the CDR3. The V gene's germline CDR1 is MNHEY and CDR2 SMNVEV (reference sequence). Trimming took 2 bases from V and 1 from J, leaving 12 bases between them. The DNA for the CDR3 is TGTGCCAGCAGTTTAATTCCCGGGATGAGCAATCAGCCCCAGCATTTT. Protein: CASSLIPGMSNQPQHF.

The V gene is TRBV29-1, the J gene TRBJ2-1; the match to TRBD2 covers 9 bases. The CDR3 is made up of 15 amino acids. Germline CDR1 SQVTM, CDR2 ANQGSEA. V gave up 3 bases and J gave up 5 bases; unmatched junction bases: 8. The CDR3 is CSVEGRGGRNNEQFF. The CDR3 nucleotides are TGCAGCGTTGAGGGGCGGGGGGGCCGCAACAATGAGCAGTTCTTC.

CDR3 sequence: CAWSVVAGGNSLVYEQYF. The CDR3 coding sequence is TGTGCCTGGAGTGTAGTAGCGGGGGGCAACTCCTTAGTCTACGAGCAGTACTTC. The J gene is TRBJ2-7, the V gene TRBV30, with 10 positions matching TRBD2. V lost 0 bases to trimming and J lost 3 bases; unmatched junction nucleotides: 14. The CDR3 is 18 amino acids. Germline-derived CDR1 and CDR2 are GTSNPN and SVGIG (reference sequence).

The table lists this clone with a few counts. The chain joins TRBV7-8 to TRBJ1-3; D unresolved. V was trimmed by 5 bases and J by 4 bases, leaving 9 bases between them. Germline assignment: CDR1 SGHVS and CDR2 FQNEAQ. The CDR3 consists of 13 residues. The CDR3 loop is CASSNEQGNTIYF. In DNA form, the CDR3 reads TGTGCCAGCAGCAATGAACAGGGAAACACCATATATTTT.

This rearrangement joins TRBV2 to TRBJ1-1; possible D gene TRBD1, 6 bases. Germline V gene data show CDR1 as SNHLY and CDR2 as FYNNEI. V dropped 1 base and J dropped 10 bases, with 19 bases sitting between them. The CDR3 covers 15 residues. The CDR3 sequence is CASSEEEQGPGRAFF. The CDR3 DNA reads TGTGCCAGCAGTGAAGAAGAACAGGGCCCTGGAAGAGCTTTCTTT.

The chain joins TRBV6-5 to TRBJ2-3; TRBD2 matches at 7 bases. Losses at the gene ends were 0 bases for V and 4 bases for J; bases not matched to a gene: 4. Germline V gene data show CDR1 as MNHEY and CDR2 as SVGAGI. The CDR3 is 15 amino acids. CDR3 sequence: CASSYSGRGADTQYF. The CDR3 region has the DNA TGTGCCAGCAGTTACTCAGGACGGGGGGCAGATACGCAGTATTTT.

In this sample, this clone turned up once. This chain links TRBV5-1 with TRBJ1-1; 8 nucleotides agree with TRBD1. The CDR3 is 15 amino acids. Germline assignment: CDR1 SGHRS and CDR2 YFSETQ. The V segment lost 0 bases and the J segment 2 bases; nucleotides outside the gene matches: 3. Written as DNA, the CDR3 is TGCGCCAGCAGCTTGGTGGGACAGGTCAACACTGAAGCTTTCTTT. Translation gives CASSLVGQVNTEAFF. Variable domain in full (rest from reference TRBV5-1 and TRBJ1-1): KAGVTQTPRYLIKTRGQQVTLSCSPISGHRSVSWYQQTPGQGLQFLFEYFSETQRNKGNFPGRFSGRQFSNSRSEMNVSTLELGDSALYLCASSLVGQVNTEAFFGQGTRLTVV.

This clone has only a few counts. This rearrangement joins TRBV5-1 to TRBJ1-2; D may be TRBD1 (6 bases). V was shortened by 0 bases and J by 6 bases, with 12 bases between the two germline ends. The CDR3 consists of 14 residues. CDR1 is SGHRS, CDR2 YFSETQ, per germline. The CDR3 sequence is CASSLEVQGNGYTF. The CDR3 DNA sequence: TGCGCCAGCAGCTTGGAGGTCCAGGGGAATGGCTACACCTTC.

The rearrangement joins TRBV6-5 to TRBJ2-7; 8 bases agree with TRBD1. J was trimmed by 2 bases and V by 6 bases; bases with no gene match: 6. This CDR3 has 14 amino acids. Germline assignment: CDR1 MNHEY and CDR2 SVGAGI. The CDR3 loop is CASRIDRGPYEQYF. CDR3 nucleotides: TGTGCCAGCAGGATTGACAGGGGCCCCTACGAGCAGTACTTC.

The V call is TRBV19, the J call TRBJ1-5, with D possibly matching TRBD1 (5 bases). Trimming took off 6 bases at V and 2 bases at J, with 8 bases between the two ends. The CDR3 loop spans 13 amino acids. The germline gives CDR1 LNHDA, CDR2 SQIVND (reference sequence). CDR3 nucleotide sequence: TGTGCCAGTAGGATACAGGGCAATCAGCCCCAGCATTTT. Amino acids: CASRIQGNQPQHF.

The CDR3 here is CASSSPGQLAYEQYF. CDR3 bases: TGTGCCAGCAGTTCCCCGGGACAGCTGGCCTACGAGCAGTACTTC. This sequence joins TRBV28 and TRBJ2-7, with 7 bases aligning to TRBD1. V trimming: 4 bases; J trimming: 2 bases; junction bases outside the gene matches: 8. Germline CDR1 reads MDHEN; CDR2 reads SYDVKM. The CDR3 contains 15 residues.

The V and J genes are TRBV5-5 and TRBJ1-4; no clear D. With 0 bases removed from V and 7 bases from J, the gap between germline ends came to 7 bases. This CDR3 is 13 amino acids long. Germline CDR1 reads SGHKS; CDR2 reads YYEKEE (reference sequence). The CDR3 spells CASSLVGSEKLFF. DNA of the CDR3: TGTGCCAGCAGCTTGGTTGGTAGTGAAAAACTGTTTTTT.

This clone has a single count. The genes are TRBV6-5 and TRBJ2-3; the D is unclear. The CDR3 length is 16 residues. Germline V gene data show CDR1 as MNHEY and CDR2 as SVGAGI. Trimming removed 0 bases from V and 2 bases from J, with 12 bases in between. The CDR3 DNA is TGTGCCAGCAGTTACTCCGTATCGCGAACCACAGATACGCAGTATTTT. It yields the protein CASSYSVSRTTDTQYF.

The CDR3 loop is CASSHSPLAGLTDTQYF. The CDR3 nucleotides read TGTGCCAGCAGCCATAGCCCCCTTGCGGGCCTCACAGATACGCAGTATTTT. The chain carries TRBV7-2 and TRBJ2-3, with D perhaps matching TRBD2 (5 bases). The V and J ends lost 5 bases and 2 bases respectively, with 20 bases between them. This CDR3 spans 17 amino acids. Germline lookup yields CDR1 SGHTA and CDR2 FQGNSA.

The chain is built from TRBV7-6 and TRBJ2-1; 7 bases align to TRBD2. V lost 5 bases to trimming and J lost 4 bases; unmatched junction nucleotides: 8. CDR3 length equals 15 residues. Per the germline V gene, CDR1 is SGHVS and CDR2 is FNYEAQ. CDR3 amino acids: CASSVGASGYNEQFF. The CDR3 DNA reads as TGTGCCAGCAGCGTAGGGGCTAGCGGTTACAATGAGCAGTTCTTC.

The chain is built from TRBV6-5 and TRBJ1-2, with no clear D. CDR1 is MNHEY, CDR2 SVGAGI, per germline. V lost 0 bases to trimming and J lost 1 base, with 6 bases between them. The CDR3 has 14 residues. CDR3 amino acids: CASSYSSGNYGYTF. The CDR3 coding sequence is TGTGCCAGCAGTTACTCGAGCGGTAACTATGGCTACACCTTC.

This clone was observed a handful of times. The rearrangement joins TRBV25-1 to TRBJ2-1; 7 bases line up with TRBD1. Germline V CDR1 and CDR2: MGHDK, SYGVNS. The CDR3 consists of 14 residues. J was trimmed by 8 bases and V by 6 bases; bases with no gene match: 10. CDR3 sequence reads: CASSRQGTYDEQFF. The CDR3 DNA is TGTGCCAGCAGCCGACAGGGAACATATGATGAGCAGTTCTTC.

The rearrangement links TRBV7-8 to TRBJ2-7, with 7 bases aligning to TRBD1. After removal of 4 bases from V and 4 bases from J, the junction contained 10 bases not matched to a gene. CDR3 length: 15 residues. The V gene's germline CDR1 is SGHVS and CDR2 FQNEAQ. Here the CDR3 reads CASSSTTGPHYEQYF. The CDR3 bases are TGTGCCAGCAGCTCGACGACAGGGCCTCATTACGAGCAGTACTTC.

The chain's CDR3 is CASSSRDSANQPQHF. The CDR3 bases are TGTGCCAGCAGTTCACGGGACAGCGCCAATCAGCCCCAGCATTTT. The V gene is TRBV28, the J gene TRBJ1-5, with 7 bases that match TRBD1. Unmatched junction bases numbered 6, after V lost 4 bases and J lost 3 bases. This CDR3 comprises 15 residues. Germline V gene data show CDR1 as MDHEN and CDR2 as SYDVKM. Full variable domain (outside the CDR3, taken from reference TRBV28 and TRBJ1-5): DVKVTQSSRYLVKRTGEKVFLECVQDMDHENMFWYRQDPGLGLRLIYFSYDVKMKEKGDIPEGYSVSREKKERFSLILESASTNQTSMYLCASSSRDSANQPQHFGDGTRLSIL.

The J gene is TRBJ2-3, the V gene TRBV9; possible D gene TRBD2, 5 bases. V lost 0 bases and J lost 0, with 11 bases in between. CDR1 and CDR2 from the germline V gene are SGDLS and YYNGEE. CDR3 size: 16 residues. CDR3 region: CASSVVGRRSTDTQYF. DNA of the CDR3: TGTGCCAGCAGCGTAGTAGGACGGAGGAGCACAGATACGCAGTATTTT.

The chain links TRBV10-1 to TRBJ1-1; 7 nucleotides line up with TRBD1. Germline CDR1 reads WNHNN; CDR2 reads SYGVQD (reference sequence). The J segment lost 10 bases and the V segment lost 2 bases, leaving 10 bases of the junction unmatched. There are 14 residues in the CDR3. DNA of the CDR3: TGCGCCAGCAGTGAGCGACAGGGCGGTTTCGTAGCTTTCTTT. This codes for CASSERQGGFVAFF.

This rearrangement joins TRBV4-2 to TRBJ2-3; 7 bases align to TRBD1. Unmatched junction bases numbered 5, after V lost 2 bases and J lost 0 bases. Looked up from germline, CDR1 is LGHNA and CDR2 is YNFKEQ. The CDR3 is made up of 16 amino acids. CDR3 bases: TGTGCCAGCAGCCAAAGAGAGGGGGCTAGCACAGATACGCAGTATTTT. Translating gives CASSQREGASTDTQYF.